What follows describes a single T cell receptor beta chain. The data stem from a study of blood T cell repertoires in COVID-19. This CDR3 contains 14 residues. The junction had 5 bases not matched to a gene; V was cut back by 5 bases and J by 3 bases. The V gene's germline CDR1 is SGHAT and CDR2 FQNNGV. Data came from immunoSEQ multiplex PCR; TCRdb stores just in-frame clones and leaves some out. The table shows 100,000 to 150,000 clones, with over 75% occurring only once. This chain uses TRBV11-2 with TRBJ1-1, with 8 bases lining up with TRBD1. Sequencing was performed on peripheral blood. The sequence was obtained from a woman in her seventies with acute or convalescent COVID-19. CDR3 region: CASSPQGGDTEAFF. The CDR3 DNA sequence: TGTGCCAGCAGCCCACAGGGGGGCGACACTGAAGCTTTCTTT. Combining the CDR3 with reference TRBV11-2 and TRBJ1-1 gives the whole variable domain EAGVAQSPRYKIIEKRQSVAFWCNPISGHATLYWYQQILGQGPKLLIQFQNNGVVDDSQLPKDRFSAERLKGVDSTLKIQPAKLEDSAVYLCASSPQGGDTEAFFGQGTRLTVV.